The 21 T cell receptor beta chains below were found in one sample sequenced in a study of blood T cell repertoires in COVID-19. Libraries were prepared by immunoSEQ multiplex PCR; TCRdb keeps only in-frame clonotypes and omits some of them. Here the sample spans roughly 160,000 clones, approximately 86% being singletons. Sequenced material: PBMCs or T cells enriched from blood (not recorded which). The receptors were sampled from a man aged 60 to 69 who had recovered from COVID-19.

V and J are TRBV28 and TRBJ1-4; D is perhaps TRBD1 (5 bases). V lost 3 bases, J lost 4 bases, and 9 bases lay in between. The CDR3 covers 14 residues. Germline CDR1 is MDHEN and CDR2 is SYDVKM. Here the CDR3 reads CASSFGADNEKLFF. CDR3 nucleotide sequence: TGTGCCAGCAGTTTTGGGGCTGATAATGAAAAACTGTTTTTT.

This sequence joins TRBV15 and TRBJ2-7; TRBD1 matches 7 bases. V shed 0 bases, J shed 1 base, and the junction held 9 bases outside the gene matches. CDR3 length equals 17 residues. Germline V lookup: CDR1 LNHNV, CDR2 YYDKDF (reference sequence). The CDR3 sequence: CATSRDWGRGISYEQYF. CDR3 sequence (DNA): TGTGCCACCAGCAGAGATTGGGGCAGGGGGATATCCTACGAGCAGTACTTC.

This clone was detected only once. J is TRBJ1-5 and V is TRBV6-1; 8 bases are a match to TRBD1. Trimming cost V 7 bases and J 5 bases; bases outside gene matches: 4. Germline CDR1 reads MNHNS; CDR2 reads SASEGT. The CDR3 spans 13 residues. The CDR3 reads CASKDRGYQPQHF. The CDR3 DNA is TGTGCCAGCAAAGACAGGGGATATCAGCCCCAGCATTTT.

The CDR3 DNA is TGTGCCAGCAGCCAAGATCTGGGCGGGTTGGGAGCATCGAATACGCAGTATTTT. Its protein is CASSQDLGGLGASNTQYF. V gene TRBV3-1 (or the pseudogene TRBV3-2) combines with J gene TRBJ2-3, with D perhaps matching TRBD2 (5 bases). The V end was cut by 0 bases, the J end by 7 bases, with 23 bases between. Germline CDR1 reads LGHDT; CDR2 reads YNNKEL (reference sequence). There are 18 residues in the CDR3.

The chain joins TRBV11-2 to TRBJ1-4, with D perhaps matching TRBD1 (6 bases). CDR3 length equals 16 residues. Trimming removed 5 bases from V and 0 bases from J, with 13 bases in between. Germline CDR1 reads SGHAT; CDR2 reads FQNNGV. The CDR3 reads CASSNLQGPTNEKLFF. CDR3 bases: TGTGCCAGCAGCAACCTACAGGGCCCAACTAATGAAAAACTGTTTTTT.

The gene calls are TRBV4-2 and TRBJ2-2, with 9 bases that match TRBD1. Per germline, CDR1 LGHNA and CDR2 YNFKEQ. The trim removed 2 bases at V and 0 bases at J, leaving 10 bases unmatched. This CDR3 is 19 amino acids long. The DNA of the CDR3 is TGTGCCAGCAGCCAATATATCGGGGACAGGGTAACGAACACCGGGGAGCTGTTTTTT. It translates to CASSQYIGDRVTNTGELFF.

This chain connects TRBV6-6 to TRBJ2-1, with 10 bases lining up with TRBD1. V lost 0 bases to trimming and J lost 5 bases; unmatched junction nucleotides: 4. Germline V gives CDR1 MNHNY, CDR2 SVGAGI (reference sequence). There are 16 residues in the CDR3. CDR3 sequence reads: CASSYSTGGKDNEQFF. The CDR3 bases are TGTGCCAGCAGTTACTCGACAGGGGGCAAGGACAATGAGCAGTTCTTC.

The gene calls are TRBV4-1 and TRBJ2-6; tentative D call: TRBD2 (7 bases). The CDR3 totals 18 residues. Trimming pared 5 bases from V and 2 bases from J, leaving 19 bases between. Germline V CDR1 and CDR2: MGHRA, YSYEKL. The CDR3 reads CASSAPWAGGPGANVLTF. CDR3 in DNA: TGCGCCAGCAGCGCCCCTTGGGCCGGGGGGCCTGGGGCCAACGTCCTGACTTTC.

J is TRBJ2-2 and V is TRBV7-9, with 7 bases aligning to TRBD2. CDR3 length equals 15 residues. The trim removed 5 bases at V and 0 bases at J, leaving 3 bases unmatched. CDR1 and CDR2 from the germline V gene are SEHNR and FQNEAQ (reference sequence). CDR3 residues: CASSRTRTNTGELFF. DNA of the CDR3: TGTGCCAGCAGCCGGACTAGGACGAACACCGGGGAGCTGTTTTTT.

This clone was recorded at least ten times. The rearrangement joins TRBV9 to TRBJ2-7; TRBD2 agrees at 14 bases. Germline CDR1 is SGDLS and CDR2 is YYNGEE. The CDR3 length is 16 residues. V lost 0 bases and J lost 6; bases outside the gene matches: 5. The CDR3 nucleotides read TGTGCCAGCAGCGTAGCAGTAGGACTAGCGGGAGGCGAGCAGTACTTC. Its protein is CASSVAVGLAGGEQYF.

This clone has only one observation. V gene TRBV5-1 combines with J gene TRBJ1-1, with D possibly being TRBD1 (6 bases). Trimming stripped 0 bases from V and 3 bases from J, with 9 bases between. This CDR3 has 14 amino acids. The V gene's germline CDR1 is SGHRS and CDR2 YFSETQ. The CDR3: CASSLAGVDTEAFF. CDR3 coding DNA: TGCGCCAGCAGCTTGGCAGGGGTCGACACTGAAGCTTTCTTT.

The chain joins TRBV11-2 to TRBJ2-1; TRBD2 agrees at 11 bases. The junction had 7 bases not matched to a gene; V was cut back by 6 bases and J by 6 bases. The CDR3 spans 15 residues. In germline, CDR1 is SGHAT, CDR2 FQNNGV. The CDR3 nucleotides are TGTGCCAGCAGTGCCGGGACTAGCGGTTTCAATGAGCAGTTCTTC. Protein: CASSAGTSGFNEQFF.

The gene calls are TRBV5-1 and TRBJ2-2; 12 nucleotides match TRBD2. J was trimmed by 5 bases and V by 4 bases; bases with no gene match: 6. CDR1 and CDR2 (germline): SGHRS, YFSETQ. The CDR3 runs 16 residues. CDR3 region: CASSPATSGGTGELFF. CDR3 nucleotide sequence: TGCGCCAGCAGCCCAGCTACTAGCGGGGGGACCGGGGAGCTGTTTTTT.

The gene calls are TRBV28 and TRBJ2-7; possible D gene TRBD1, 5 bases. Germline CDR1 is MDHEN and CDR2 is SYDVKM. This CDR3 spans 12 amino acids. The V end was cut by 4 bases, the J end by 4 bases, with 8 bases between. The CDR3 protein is CASSSRTYEQYF. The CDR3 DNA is TGTGCCAGCAGTTCGCGGACATACGAGCAGTACTTC.

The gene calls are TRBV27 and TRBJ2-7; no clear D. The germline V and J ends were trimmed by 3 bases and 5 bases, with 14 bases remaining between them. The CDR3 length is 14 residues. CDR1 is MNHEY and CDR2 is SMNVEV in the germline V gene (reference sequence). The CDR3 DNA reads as TGTGCCAGCAGTTTCTTCTCAGGTCAGGACGAGCAGTACTTC. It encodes CASSFFSGQDEQYF.

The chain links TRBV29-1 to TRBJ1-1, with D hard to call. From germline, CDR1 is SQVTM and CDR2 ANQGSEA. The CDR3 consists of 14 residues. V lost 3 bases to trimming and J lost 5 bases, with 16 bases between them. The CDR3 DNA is TGCAGCGTTGAGTTGACCTCTCGGGAGACTGAAGCTTTCTTT. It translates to CSVELTSRETEAFF. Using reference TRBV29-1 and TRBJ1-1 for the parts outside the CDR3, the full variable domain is SAVISQKPSRDICQRGTSLTIQCQVDSQVTMMFWYRQQPGQSLTLIATANQGSEATYESGFVIDKFPISRPNLTFSTLTVSNMSPEDSSIYLCSVELTSRETEAFFGQGTRLTVV.

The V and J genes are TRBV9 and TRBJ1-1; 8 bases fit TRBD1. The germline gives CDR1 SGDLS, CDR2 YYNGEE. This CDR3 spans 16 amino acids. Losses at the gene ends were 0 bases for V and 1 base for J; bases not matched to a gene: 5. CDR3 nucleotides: TGTGCCAGCAGCGTAGCTCCCGGGACAGGGAACACTGAAGCTTTCTTT. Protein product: CASSVAPGTGNTEAFF.

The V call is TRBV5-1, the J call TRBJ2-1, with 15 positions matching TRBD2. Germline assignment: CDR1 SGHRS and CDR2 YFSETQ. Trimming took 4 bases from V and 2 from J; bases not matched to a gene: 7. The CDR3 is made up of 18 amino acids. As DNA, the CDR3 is TGCGCCAGCAGCGAAGGGACTAGCGGGGGGCTCGCCTACAATGAGCAGTTCTTC. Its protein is CASSEGTSGGLAYNEQFF.

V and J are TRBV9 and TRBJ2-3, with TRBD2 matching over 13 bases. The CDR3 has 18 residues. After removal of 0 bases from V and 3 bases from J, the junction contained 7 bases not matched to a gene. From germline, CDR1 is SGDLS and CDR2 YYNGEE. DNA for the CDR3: TGTGCCAGCAGCGTAGAACCCCGGACTAGCGGGAGTACAGATACGCAGTATTTT. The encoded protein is CASSVEPRTSGSTDTQYF.

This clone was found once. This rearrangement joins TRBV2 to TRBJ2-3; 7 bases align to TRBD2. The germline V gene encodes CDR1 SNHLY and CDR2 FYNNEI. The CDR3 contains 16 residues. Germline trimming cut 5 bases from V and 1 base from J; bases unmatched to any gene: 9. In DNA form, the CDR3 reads TGTGCCAGCAGTAAAGGGAGGGGTTGGGGCACAGATACGCAGTATTTT. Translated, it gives CASSKGRGWGTDTQYF.

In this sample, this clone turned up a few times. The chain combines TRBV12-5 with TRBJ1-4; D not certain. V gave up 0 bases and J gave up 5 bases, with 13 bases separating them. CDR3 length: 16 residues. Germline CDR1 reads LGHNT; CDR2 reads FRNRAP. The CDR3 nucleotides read TGTGCTAGTGGTTTGGTACCTCAGTACCAAAATGAAAAACTGTTTTTT. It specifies CASGLVPQYQNEKLFF.